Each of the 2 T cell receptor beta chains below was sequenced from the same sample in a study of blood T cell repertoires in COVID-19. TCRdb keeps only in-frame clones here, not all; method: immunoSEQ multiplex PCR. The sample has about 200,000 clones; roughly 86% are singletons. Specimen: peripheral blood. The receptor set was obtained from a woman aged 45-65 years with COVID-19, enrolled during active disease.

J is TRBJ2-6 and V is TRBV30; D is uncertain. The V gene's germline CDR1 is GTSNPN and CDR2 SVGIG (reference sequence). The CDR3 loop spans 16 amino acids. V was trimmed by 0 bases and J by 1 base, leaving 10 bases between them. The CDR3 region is CAWSVGRTSGANVLTF. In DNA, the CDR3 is TGTGCCTGGAGTGTGGGCCGAACTTCTGGGGCCAACGTCCTGACTTTC.

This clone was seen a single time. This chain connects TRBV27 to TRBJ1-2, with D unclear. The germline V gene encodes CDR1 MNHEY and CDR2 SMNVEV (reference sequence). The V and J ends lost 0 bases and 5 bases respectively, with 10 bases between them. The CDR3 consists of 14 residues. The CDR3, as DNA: TGTGCCAGCAGTTTATCTAGACTGCCATATGGCTACACCTTC. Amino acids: CASSLSRLPYGYTF.